One sample yielded the 10 T cell receptor beta chains listed below, sequenced in a study of blood T cell repertoires in COVID-19. Some clones are missing from TCRdb's copy, which holds only in-frame ones; the method was immunoSEQ multiplex PCR. Of fewer than 150,000 clones listed, approximately 87% are singletons. Sequenced sample: peripheral blood. The receptors were sampled from a woman in her thirties or forties with acute or convalescent COVID-19.

This clone came up once. V usage is TRBV6-5 and J usage is TRBJ1-1; D unresolved. The CDR3 is 13 residues long. V shed 4 bases and J shed 0 bases, with 6 bases lying between them. Looked up from germline, CDR1 is MNHEY and CDR2 is SVGAGI. The CDR3 here is CASSFTVNTEAFF. CDR3 DNA: TGTGCCAGCAGTTTTACGGTGAACACTGAAGCTTTCTTT.

As concerns this clone: Within the sample, other DNA sequences also encode this same CDR3. The chain carries TRBV5-1 and TRBJ1-3; possibly TRBD1 for D (6 bases). The V end was cut by 2 bases, the J end by 3 bases, with 9 bases between. The CDR3 totals 14 residues. Germline CDR1 is SGHRS and CDR2 is YFSETQ. For the CDR3, the DNA is TGCGCCAGCAGCTTACAGGGTAGTGGAAACACCATATATTTT. Its translation is CASSLQGSGNTIYF.

The chain recombines TRBV19 with TRBJ2-7; TRBD2 matches at 8 bases. Germline CDR1 LNHDA, CDR2 SQIVND (reference sequence). With V trimmed by 6 bases and J by 2 bases, 6 bases remained unmatched. The CDR3 covers 14 residues. CDR3 residues: CASRSTSGAYEQYF. The DNA of the CDR3 is TGTGCCAGTAGATCTACTAGCGGCGCCTACGAGCAGTACTTC.

The chain uses TRBV30 and TRBJ2-7; weak D call: TRBD1 (5 bases). V lost 3 bases to trimming and J lost 6 bases, with 9 bases between them. The CDR3 extends over 11 amino acids. Germline values: CDR1 GTSNPN, CDR2 SVGIG (reference sequence). The CDR3 DNA follows: TGTGCCTGGAGGGGGCAAATCGAGCAGTACTTC. It yields the protein CAWRGQIEQYF.

Here the CDR3 reads CASSYSYRGPNEQYF. The CDR3, as DNA: TGTGCCAGCAGTTACTCCTACAGGGGGCCAAACGAGCAGTACTTC. The chain couples TRBV6-5 to TRBJ2-7, with 9 bases lining up with TRBD1. V trimming: 0 bases; J trimming: 5 bases; junction bases outside the gene matches: 5. Germline V gene lookup returns CDR1 MNHEY and CDR2 SVGAGI. This CDR3 contains 15 residues.

V usage is TRBV18 and J usage is TRBJ2-2, with 15 bases identical to TRBD2. The CDR3 totals 17 residues. The germline V gene has CDR1 KGHSH and CDR2 LQKENI. V lost 3 bases to trimming and J lost 14 bases; unmatched junction nucleotides: 13. The CDR3 nucleotides read TGTGCCAGCTCACCCCGGACTAGCGGGGGGGCCGGAGGCGAACTGTTTTTT. Its translation is CASSPRTSGGAGGELFF.

The chain carries TRBV11-1 and TRBJ1-1; a possible D gene is TRBD1 (5 bases). The CDR3 has 13 amino acids. Trimming removed 5 bases at V and 4 bases at J, with 11 bases between. Germline CDR1 reads SGHAT; CDR2 reads FQDESV (reference sequence). CDR3 region: CASSPGRGTEAFF. The CDR3 coding sequence is TGTGCCAGCAGCCCAGGGCGGGGCACTGAAGCTTTCTTT.

The chain links TRBV11-2 to TRBJ1-2; 7 bases fit TRBD1. This CDR3 has 14 amino acids. V gave up 5 bases and J gave up 8 bases; unmatched junction bases: 11. CDR1 and CDR2 (germline): SGHAT, FQNNGV. DNA for the CDR3: TGTGCCAGCAGCCCGACAGGGCAGATCAGGGGCTACACCTTC. Its protein is CASSPTGQIRGYTF.

The chain carries TRBV7-2 and TRBJ2-7; the match to TRBD1 covers 12 bases. The CDR3 length is 15 residues. From germline, CDR1 is SGHTA and CDR2 FQGNSA. Trimming took 5 bases from V and 4 from J; bases not matched to a gene: 6. The CDR3 DNA reads TGTGCCAGCAGCCGGGACAGGGGGCTCTATTACGAGCAGTACTTC. Protein sequence: CASSRDRGLYYEQYF.

The chain has TRBV30 and TRBJ2-1, with D perhaps TRBD2 (6 bases). The CDR3 totals 12 residues. Trimming left V 6 bases short and J 0 bases short, with 6 bases between. CDR1 and CDR2 from the germline V gene are GTSNPN and SVGIG (reference sequence). CDR3 in DNA: TGTGCCTGCGGGAGCTCCTACAATGAGCAGTTCTTC. Translating it yields CACGSSYNEQFF.